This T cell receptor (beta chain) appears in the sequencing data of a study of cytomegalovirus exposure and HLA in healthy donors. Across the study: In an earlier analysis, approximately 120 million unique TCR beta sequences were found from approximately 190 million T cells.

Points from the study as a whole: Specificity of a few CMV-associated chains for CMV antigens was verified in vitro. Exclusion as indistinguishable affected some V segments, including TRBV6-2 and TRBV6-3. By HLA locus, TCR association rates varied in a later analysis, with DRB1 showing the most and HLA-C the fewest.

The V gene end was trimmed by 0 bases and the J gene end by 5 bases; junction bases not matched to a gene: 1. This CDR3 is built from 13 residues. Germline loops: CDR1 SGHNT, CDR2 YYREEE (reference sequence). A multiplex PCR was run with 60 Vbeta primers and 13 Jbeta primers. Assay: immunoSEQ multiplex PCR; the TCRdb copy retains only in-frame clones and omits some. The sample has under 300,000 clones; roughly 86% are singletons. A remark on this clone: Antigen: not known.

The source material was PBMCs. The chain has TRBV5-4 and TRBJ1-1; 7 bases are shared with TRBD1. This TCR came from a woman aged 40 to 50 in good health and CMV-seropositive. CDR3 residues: CASSLEQGTEAFF. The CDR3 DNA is TGTGCCAGCAGCTTGGAACAGGGGACTGAAGCTTTCTTT.